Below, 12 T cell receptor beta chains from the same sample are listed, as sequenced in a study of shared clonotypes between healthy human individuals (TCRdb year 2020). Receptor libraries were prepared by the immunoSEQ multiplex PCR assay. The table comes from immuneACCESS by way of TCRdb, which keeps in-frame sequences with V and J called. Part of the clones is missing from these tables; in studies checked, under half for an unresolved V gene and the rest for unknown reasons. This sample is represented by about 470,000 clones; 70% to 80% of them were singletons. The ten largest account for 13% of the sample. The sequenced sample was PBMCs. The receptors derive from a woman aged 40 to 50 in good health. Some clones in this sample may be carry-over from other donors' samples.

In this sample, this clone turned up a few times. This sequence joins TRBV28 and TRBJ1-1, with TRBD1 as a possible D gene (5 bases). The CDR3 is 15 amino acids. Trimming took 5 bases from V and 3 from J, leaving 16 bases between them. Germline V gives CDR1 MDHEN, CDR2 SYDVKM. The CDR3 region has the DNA TGTGCCAGCAGTCCCCCGGGGGACGGACACACTGAAGCTTTCTTT. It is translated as CASSPPGDGHTEAFF.

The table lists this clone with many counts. The CDR3 DNA follows: TGTGCCAGCAGCGTCAGCGGGCGGGCCCGAATTGGTGAGCAGTTCTTC. This encodes CASSVSGRARIGEQFF. The chain recombines TRBV9 with TRBJ2-1; TRBD2 might be the D (6 bases). The V end was cut by 2 bases, the J end by 9 bases, with 21 bases between. The CDR3 is 16 amino acids. In germline, CDR1 is SGDLS, CDR2 YYNGEE.

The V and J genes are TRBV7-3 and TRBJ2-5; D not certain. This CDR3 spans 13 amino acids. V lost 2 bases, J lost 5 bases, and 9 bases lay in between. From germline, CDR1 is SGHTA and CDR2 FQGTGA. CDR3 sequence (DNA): TGTGCCAGCAGCTTATCAGTTGGGGAGACCCAGTACTTC. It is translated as CASSLSVGETQYF.

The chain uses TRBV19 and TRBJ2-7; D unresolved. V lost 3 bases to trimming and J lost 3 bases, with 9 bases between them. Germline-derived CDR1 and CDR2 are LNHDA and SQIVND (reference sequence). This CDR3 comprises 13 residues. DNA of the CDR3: TGTGCCAGTAGTATTTCCTACAACTACGAGCAGTACTTC. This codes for CASSISYNYEQYF.

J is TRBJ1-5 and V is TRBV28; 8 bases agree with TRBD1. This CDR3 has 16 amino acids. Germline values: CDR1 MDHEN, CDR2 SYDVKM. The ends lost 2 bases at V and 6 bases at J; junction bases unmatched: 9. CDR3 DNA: TGTGCCAGCAGTTTAGGGGCAGGGGGCGGTTTTCAGCCCCAGCATTTT. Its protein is CASSLGAGGGFQPQHF.

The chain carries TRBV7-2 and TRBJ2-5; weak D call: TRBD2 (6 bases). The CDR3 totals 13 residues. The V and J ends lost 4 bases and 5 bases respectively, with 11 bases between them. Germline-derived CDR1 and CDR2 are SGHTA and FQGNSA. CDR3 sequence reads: CASSSTSSETQYF. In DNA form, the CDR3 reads TGTGCCAGCAGCTCGACTAGTTCTGAGACCCAGTACTTC.

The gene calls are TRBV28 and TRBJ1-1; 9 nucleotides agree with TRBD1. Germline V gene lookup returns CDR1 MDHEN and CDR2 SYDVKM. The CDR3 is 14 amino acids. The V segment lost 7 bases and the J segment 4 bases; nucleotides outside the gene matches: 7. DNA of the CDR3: TGTGCCAGCACCCCCACAGGGGGCAGCACTGAAGCTTTCTTT. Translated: CASTPTGGSTEAFF.

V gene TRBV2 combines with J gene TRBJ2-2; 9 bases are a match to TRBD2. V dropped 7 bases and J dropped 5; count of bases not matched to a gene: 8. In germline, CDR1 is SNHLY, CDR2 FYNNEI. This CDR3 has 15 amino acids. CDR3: CASKTSGLLTGELFF. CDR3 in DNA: TGTGCCAGCAAGACTAGCGGCTTGTTGACCGGGGAGCTGTTTTTT.

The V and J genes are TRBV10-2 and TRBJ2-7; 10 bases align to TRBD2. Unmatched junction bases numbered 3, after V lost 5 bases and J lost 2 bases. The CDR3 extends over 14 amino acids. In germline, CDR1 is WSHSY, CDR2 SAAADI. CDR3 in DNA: TGCGCCAGCAGTTCGAGCGGGAGGGCCTACGAGCAGTACTTC. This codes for CASSSSGRAYEQYF.

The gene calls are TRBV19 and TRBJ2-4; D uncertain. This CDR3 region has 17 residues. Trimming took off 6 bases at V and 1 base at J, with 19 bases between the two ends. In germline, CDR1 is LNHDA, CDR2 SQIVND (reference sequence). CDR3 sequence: CASRSVHLDPAKNIQYF. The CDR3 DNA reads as TGTGCCAGTAGATCTGTCCACTTGGACCCGGCCAAAAACATTCAGTACTTC. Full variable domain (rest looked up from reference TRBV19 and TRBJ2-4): DGGITQSPKYLFRKEGQNVTLSCEQNLNHDAMYWYRQDPGQGLRLIYYSQIVNDFQKGDIAEGYSVSREKKESFPLTVTSAQKNPTAFYLCASRSVHLDPAKNIQYFGAGTRLSVL.

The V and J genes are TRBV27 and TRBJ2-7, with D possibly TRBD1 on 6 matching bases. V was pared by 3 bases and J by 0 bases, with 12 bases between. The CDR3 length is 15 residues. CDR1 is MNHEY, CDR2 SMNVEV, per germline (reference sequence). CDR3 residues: CASSFTGTLSYEQYF. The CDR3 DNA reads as TGTGCCAGCAGTTTTACAGGGACGCTCTCCTACGAGCAGTACTTC.

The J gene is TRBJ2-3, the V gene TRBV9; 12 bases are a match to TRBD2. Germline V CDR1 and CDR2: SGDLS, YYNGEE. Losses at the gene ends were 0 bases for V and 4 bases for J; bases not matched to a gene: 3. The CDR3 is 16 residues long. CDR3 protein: CASSVGSSGRADTQYF. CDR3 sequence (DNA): TGTGCCAGCAGCGTAGGGTCTAGCGGGAGGGCAGATACGCAGTATTTT.